The 17 T cell receptor beta chains in this list originate from one sample, sequenced in a study of cytomegalovirus exposure and HLA in healthy donors. The PCR made use of 60 Vbeta and 13 Jbeta primers. Sequencing was performed with immunoSEQ multiplex PCR; in TCRdb, only in-frame clones are kept and a portion is missing. This listing includes tens of thousands of clones. Sequenced input: PBMCs. The receptors shown here come from a man in his forties in good health and CMV-seronegative.

The gene calls are TRBV2 and TRBJ2-3; D unclear. V lost 7 bases and J lost 4, with 9 bases in between. The CDR3 covers 12 residues. Germline V gene data show CDR1 as SNHLY and CDR2 as FYNNEI. Written as DNA, the CDR3 is TGTGCCAGCATCGTCCGGGCAGATACGCAGTATTTT. This codes for CASIVRADTQYF.

This chain joins TRBV29-1 and TRBJ1-2, with D maybe TRBD1 (5 bases). Trimming left V 4 bases short and J 4 bases short, with 13 bases between. Germline-derived CDR1 and CDR2 are SQVTM and ANQGSEA. The CDR3 runs to 13 residues. The CDR3 nucleotides read TGCAGCGTTGGGGAAAGGGGAGGCTATGGCTACACCTTC. The encoded protein is CSVGERGGYGYTF.

This sequence joins TRBV7-9 and TRBJ1-1, with 8 nucleotides matching TRBD1. This CDR3 has 15 amino acids. Germline CDR1 reads SEHNR; CDR2 reads FQNEAQ (reference sequence). Trimming at V came to 11 bases and at J to 0 bases, leaving 11 bases not matched to a gene. Written as DNA, the CDR3 is TGTGCCGCAGCCACAGGGGGTAGCATGAACACTGAAGCTTTCTTT. Its protein is CAAATGGSMNTEAFF.

The chain carries TRBV4-1 and TRBJ1-1; possibly TRBD1 for D (6 bases). Trimming removed 0 bases at V and 2 bases at J, with 13 bases between. From germline, CDR1 is MGHRA and CDR2 YSYEKL. The CDR3 has 16 amino acids. The CDR3 spells CASSQDPDRPNTEAFF. The CDR3 bases are TGCGCCAGCAGCCAAGACCCCGACAGGCCCAACACTGAAGCTTTCTTT.

As DNA, the CDR3 is TGCGCCAGCAGCCGGGGACAGAATGAAGCTTTCTTT. Protein product: CASSRGQNEAFF. The chain couples TRBV5-1 to TRBJ1-1; 7 bases agree with TRBD1. V shed 4 bases, J shed 7 bases, and the junction held 4 bases outside the gene matches. From germline, CDR1 is SGHRS and CDR2 YFSETQ. This CDR3 spans 12 amino acids.

V usage is TRBV19 and J usage is TRBJ2-2; 9 bases fit TRBD1. The V gene end was trimmed by 7 bases and the J gene end by 4 bases; junction bases not matched to a gene: 7. CDR1 is LNHDA, CDR2 SQIVND, per germline (reference sequence). The CDR3 has 15 amino acids. The CDR3 here is CASTGGTGSTGELFF. The CDR3 DNA is TGTGCCAGTACCGGGGGGACAGGGAGCACCGGGGAGCTGTTTTTT. The entire variable domain, with the rest obtained from reference TRBV19 and TRBJ2-2, is as follows: DGGITQSPKYLFRKEGQNVTLSCEQNLNHDAMYWYRQDPGQGLRLIYYSQIVNDFQKGDIAEGYSVSREKKESFPLTVTSAQKNPTAFYLCASTGGTGSTGELFFGEGSRLTVL.

The J gene is TRBJ2-1, the V gene TRBV18; possibly TRBD2 for D (7 bases). This CDR3 spans 16 amino acids. Trimming left V 3 bases short and J 7 bases short, with 19 bases between. Germline lookup yields CDR1 KGHSH and CDR2 LQKENI. CDR3 protein: CASSPQQRGQGNEQFF. The CDR3 DNA reads TGTGCCAGCTCACCGCAACAGCGGGGCCAGGGGAATGAGCAGTTCTTC.

The chain couples TRBV7-9 to TRBJ2-1; 7 bases agree with TRBD1. Germline CDR1 reads SEHNR; CDR2 reads FQNEAQ (reference sequence). The CDR3 covers 12 residues. The V segment lost 5 bases and the J segment 14 bases; nucleotides outside the gene matches: 9. The CDR3 nucleotides are TGTGCCAGCAGCCCGGGATTTACAGGGGAGTTCTTC. Amino acids: CASSPGFTGEFF.

In DNA form, the CDR3 reads TGCAGCGTCGGGGACAGGGAGGGAGAGACCCAGTACTTC. This codes for CSVGDREGETQYF. The chain joins TRBV29-1 to TRBJ2-5; 9 bases are shared with TRBD1. With 6 bases clipped from V and 4 bases from J, the junction kept 6 bases outside the gene matches. This CDR3 comprises 13 residues. Germline values: CDR1 SQVTM, CDR2 ANQGSEA.

J is TRBJ1-1 and V is TRBV28, with 8 positions matching TRBD1. The CDR3 consists of 14 residues. CDR1 and CDR2 (germline): MDHEN, SYDVKM. V gave up 4 bases and J gave up 5 bases; unmatched junction bases: 6. The CDR3 DNA follows: TGTGCCAGCAGTTCACCGACAGGGGTGACTGAAGCTTTCTTT. It translates to CASSSPTGVTEAFF.

V gene TRBV7-9 combines with J gene TRBJ1-1, with TRBD1 identical over 10 bases. The germline V gene encodes CDR1 SEHNR and CDR2 FQNEAQ (reference sequence). V shed 1 base and J 6 bases; nucleotides not matched to a gene: 2. The CDR3 is made up of 14 amino acids. The CDR3 coding sequence is TGTGCCAGCAGCTTAGAAGGACAGGGGGCTGAAGCTTTCTTT. It encodes CASSLEGQGAEAFF.

About this clone: Other DNA sequences in this specimen translate into the identical CDR3. The chain has TRBV7-2 and TRBJ2-7, with 15 bases aligning to TRBD2. Losses at the gene ends were 3 bases for V and 6 bases for J; bases not matched to a gene: 0. The CDR3 has 14 residues. Looked up from germline, CDR1 is SGHTA and CDR2 is FQGNSA. CDR3 in amino acids: CASSLGLAGGEQYF. The CDR3 region has the DNA TGTGCCAGCAGCTTGGGACTAGCGGGGGGCGAGCAGTACTTC.

The chain carries TRBV5-1 and TRBJ2-6; D may be TRBD2 (5 bases). The CDR3 length is 16 residues. V was trimmed by 2 bases and J by 2 bases, leaving 11 bases between them. CDR1 and CDR2 (germline): SGHRS, YFSETQ. The CDR3: CASSFEGSTGANVLTF. The CDR3, as DNA: TGCGCCAGCAGCTTCGAGGGAAGTACTGGGGCCAACGTCCTGACTTTC.

This chain connects TRBV7-9 to TRBJ2-1, with D hard to call. Trimming took off 7 bases at V and 3 bases at J, with 10 bases between the two ends. The CDR3 runs to 13 residues. Germline CDR1 and CDR2: SEHNR and FQNEAQ (reference sequence). CDR3 bases: TGTGCCAGCATACCCCCGGGCTACAATGAGCAGTTCTTC. It is translated as CASIPPGYNEQFF.

The V and J genes are TRBV19 and TRBJ1-1, with no clear D. The CDR3 length is 14 residues. Trimming removed 4 bases at V and 11 bases at J, with 20 bases between. CDR1 is LNHDA and CDR2 is SQIVND in the germline V gene (reference sequence). In DNA, the CDR3 is TGTGCCAGTAGTACCTCCAGAGGAGGAGGGCGGGCTTTCTTT. Its translation is CASSTSRGGGRAFF.

In nucleotides, the CDR3 is TGTGCCAGCAGCTTGGCTAGCGGGGGGGCCTACGAGCAGTACTTC. Amino acids: CASSLASGGAYEQYF. The chain combines TRBV7-8 with TRBJ2-7; 12 bases align to TRBD2. V lost 3 bases and J lost 2; bases outside the gene matches: 2. The CDR3 consists of 15 residues. Germline CDR1 is SGHVS and CDR2 is FQNEAQ.

This sequence joins TRBV5-5 and TRBJ2-3, with 9 nucleotides matching TRBD2. The J segment lost 5 bases and the V segment lost 1 base, leaving 5 bases of the junction unmatched. This CDR3 is 15 amino acids long. Germline assignment: CDR1 SGHKS and CDR2 YYEKEE (reference sequence). The CDR3 nucleotides read TGTGCCAGCAGCTTGTTACTAGCGGGTTTAGATACGCAGTATTTT. It codes for CASSLLLAGLDTQYF. The variable domain in full, completed from reference TRBV5-5 and TRBJ2-3, reads DAGVTQSPTHLIKTRGQQVTLRCSPISGHKSVSWYQQVLGQGPQFIFQYYEKEERGRGNFPDRFSARQFPNYSSELNVNALLLGDSALYLCASSLLLAGLDTQYFGPGTRLTVL.